The 9 T cell receptor beta chains below were found in one sample sequenced in a study of T cell responses to AZD1222 COVID-19 vaccine. TCRdb's table, derived via immunoSEQ multiplex PCR, lists solely in-frame clones and lacks some. Of around 150,000 clones in the sample, approximately 91% are singletons; the top ten hold approximately 2%. The sample consisted of peripheral blood, taken 28 days after the second AZD1222 dose. Receptor source: an adult who received the AZD1222 COVID-19 vaccine.

The V call is TRBV6-5, the J call TRBJ1-1; weak D call: TRBD1 (6 bases). V was trimmed by 6 bases and J by 3 bases, leaving 14 bases between them. The CDR3 has 14 amino acids. The germline gives CDR1 MNHEY, CDR2 SVGAGI. The CDR3 DNA sequence: TGTGCCAGCAGGAAGGGGAGGGGGGACACTGAAGCTTTCTTT. This codes for CASRKGRGDTEAFF.

The rearrangement links TRBV29-1 to TRBJ1-4; D is possibly TRBD1 (6 bases). Germline loops: CDR1 SQVTM, CDR2 ANQGSEA. Trimming shortened V by 6 bases and J by 0 bases, and 17 bases separated the two germline ends. The CDR3 runs to 16 residues. CDR3 bases: TGCAGCGTCCTATTCCGGGACACAGCAACTAATGAAAAACTGTTTTTT. Its translation: CSVLFRDTATNEKLFF.

The chain joins TRBV18 to TRBJ2-5; D not resolved. Looked up from germline, CDR1 is KGHSH and CDR2 is LQKENI. Between the trimmed V and J ends, which lost 3 bases and 2 bases, there was a span of 7 bases. CDR3 length equals 13 residues. The CDR3 loop reads CASSPWGQETQYF. The CDR3 coding sequence is TGTGCCAGCTCACCTTGGGGACAAGAGACCCAGTACTTC.

In DNA, the CDR3 is TGCGCCAGCAGCTTCGGTAGCGGGAGGTCGGAGACCCAGTACTTC. Amino acids: CASSFGSGRSETQYF. V is TRBV5-1 and J is TRBJ2-5; 10 nucleotides match TRBD2. The J segment lost 5 bases and the V segment lost 2 bases, leaving 6 bases of the junction unmatched. Germline V gene data show CDR1 as SGHRS and CDR2 as YFSETQ. This CDR3 region has 15 residues.

The CDR3 DNA reads as TGCAGCGTTCTCGCCAACAGGGACTACAATGAGCAGTTCTTC. As protein: CSVLANRDYNEQFF. The chain employs TRBV29-1 and TRBJ2-1; weak D call: TRBD1 (6 bases). The length of the CDR3 is 14 residues. Trimming pared 5 bases from V and 3 bases from J, leaving 14 bases between. Germline assignment: CDR1 SQVTM and CDR2 ANQGSEA.

The CDR3 is CASSTTREGTEAFF. CDR3 nucleotides: TGCGCCAGCAGCACCACCAGGGAGGGGACTGAAGCTTTCTTT. The rearrangement links TRBV5-1 to TRBJ1-1; D is possibly TRBD1 (5 bases). V was trimmed by 4 bases and J by 5 bases, leaving 15 bases between them. There are 14 residues in the CDR3. Germline V gene sequence: CDR1 SGHRS, CDR2 YFSETQ.

The chain recombines TRBV27 with TRBJ2-7, with no clear D. The CDR3 has 13 residues. Germline V gene lookup returns CDR1 MNHEY and CDR2 SMNVEV (reference sequence). V dropped 6 bases and J dropped 0 bases, with 9 bases sitting between them. CDR3 coding DNA: TGTGCCAGCAGGCTAGGCGTCTCCTACGAGCAGTACTTC. It yields the protein CASRLGVSYEQYF.

The gene calls are TRBV7-3 and TRBJ2-3, with 8 bases lining up with TRBD2. After removal of 7 bases from V and 4 bases from J, the junction contained 10 bases not matched to a gene. Germline V gene lookup returns CDR1 SGHTA and CDR2 FQGTGA. This CDR3 region has 15 residues. CDR3: CASTPRGELADTQYF. The CDR3 bases are TGTGCCAGCACCCCGCGGGGGGAGTTGGCAGATACGCAGTATTTT.

The V gene is TRBV9, the J gene TRBJ2-1, with D perhaps being TRBD1 or TRBD2 (6 bases each). The CDR3 spans 14 residues. Germline lookup yields CDR1 SGDLS and CDR2 YYNGEE. Between the trimmed V and J ends, which lost 0 bases and 4 bases, there was a span of 8 bases. The CDR3 spells CASSVEGGYNEQFF. The CDR3 DNA follows: TGTGCCAGCAGCGTAGAGGGGGGTTACAATGAGCAGTTCTTC. The entire variable domain, with the rest obtained from reference TRBV9 and TRBJ2-1, is as follows: DSGVTQTPKHLITATGQRVTLRCSPRSGDLSVYWYQQSLDQGLQFLIQYYNGEERAKGNILERFSAQQFPDLHSELNLSSLELGDSALYFCASSVEGGYNEQFFGPGTRLTVL.